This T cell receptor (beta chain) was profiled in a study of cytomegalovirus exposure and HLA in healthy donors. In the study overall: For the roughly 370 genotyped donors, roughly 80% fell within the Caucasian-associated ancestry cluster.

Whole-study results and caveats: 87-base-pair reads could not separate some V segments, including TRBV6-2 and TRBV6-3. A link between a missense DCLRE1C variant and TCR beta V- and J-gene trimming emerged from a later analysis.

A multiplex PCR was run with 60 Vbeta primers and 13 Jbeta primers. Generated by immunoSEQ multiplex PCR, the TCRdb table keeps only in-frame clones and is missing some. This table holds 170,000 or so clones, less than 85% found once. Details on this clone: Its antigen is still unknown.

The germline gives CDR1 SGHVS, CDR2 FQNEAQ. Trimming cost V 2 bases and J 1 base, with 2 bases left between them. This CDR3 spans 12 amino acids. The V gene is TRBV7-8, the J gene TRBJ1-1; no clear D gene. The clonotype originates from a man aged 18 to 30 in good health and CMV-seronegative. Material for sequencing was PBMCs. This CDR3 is CASSLQNTEAFF. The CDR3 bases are TGTGCCAGCAGCTTACAGAACACTGAAGCTTTCTTT.